This T cell receptor beta chain comes out of a study of shared clonotypes between healthy human individuals. The method was immunoSEQ multiplex PCR; TCRdb's version includes in-frame clones alone and lacks a portion of them. The table shows fewer than 650,000 clones, with about 82% occurring only once. CDR3 size: 14 residues. V lost 0 bases and J 4 bases, leaving 10 bases between the germline ends. Looked up from germline, CDR1 is SGHNT and CDR2 is YYREEE (reference sequence). What was sequenced was PBMCs. V and J are TRBV5-4 and TRBJ1-1; D may be TRBD1 (5 bases). This TCR came from a woman aged 35 to 49 in good health. Some clones in this sample may be carry-over from other donors' samples. CDR3: CASSLAGGSTEAFF. The CDR3 DNA reads TGTGCCAGCAGCTTGGCGGGGGGTAGCACTGAAGCTTTCTTT. The entire variable domain, with the rest obtained from reference TRBV5-4 and TRBJ1-1, is as follows: ETGVTQSPTHLIKTRGQQVTLRCSSQSGHNTVSWYQQALGQGPQFIFQYYREEENGRGNFPPRFSGLQFPNYSSELNVNALELDDSALYLCASSLAGGSTEAFFGQGTRLTVV.